One sample yielded the 27 T cell receptor beta chains listed below, sequenced in a study of cytomegalovirus exposure and HLA in healthy donors. PCR was performed using 60 Vbeta and 13 Jbeta primers. Sequencing was performed with immunoSEQ multiplex PCR; in TCRdb, only in-frame clones are kept and a portion is missing. The table includes over 100,000 clones, 65% to 80% detected once. The sequenced sample consisted of PBMCs. These TCRs come from a man under 40 in good health and CMV-seropositive.

This chain joins TRBV5-5 and TRBJ2-7; 8 positions agree with TRBD2. The CDR3 is made up of 16 amino acids. Looked up from germline, CDR1 is SGHKS and CDR2 is YYEKEE (reference sequence). Unmatched junction bases numbered 5, after V lost 0 bases and J lost 0 bases. The CDR3 protein is CASSLAGGGSSYEQYF. The CDR3 DNA follows: TGTGCCAGCAGCTTGGCGGGAGGGGGGAGCTCCTACGAGCAGTACTTC.

This clone was observed once. This chain uses TRBV6-6 with TRBJ1-1; 10 nucleotides match TRBD1. CDR3 length: 16 residues. The germline gives CDR1 MNHNY, CDR2 SVGAGI (reference sequence). Trimming removed 6 bases from V and 2 bases from J; junction bases left unmatched: 9. The CDR3 sequence: CASRFAGQGVNTEAFF. The CDR3 DNA reads as TGTGCCAGCAGATTCGCTGGACAGGGGGTAAACACTGAAGCTTTCTTT.

This clone was counted once. V is TRBV5-6 and J is TRBJ2-1, with TRBD1 matching 10 bases. The V segment lost 4 bases and the J segment 4 bases; nucleotides outside the gene matches: 8. The CDR3 has 16 amino acids. Per the germline V gene, CDR1 is SGHDT and CDR2 is YYEEEE. The CDR3 DNA sequence: TGTGCCAGCAGCGTGCGGGGACAGGGGATGTACAATGAGCAGTTCTTC. It is translated as CASSVRGQGMYNEQFF. Drawing the rest from reference TRBV5-6 and TRBJ2-1, the complete variable domain is DAGVTQSPTHLIKTRGQQVTLRCSPKSGHDTVSWYQQALGQGPQFIFQYYEEEERQRGNFPDRFSGHQFPNYSSELNVNALLLGDSALYLCASSVRGQGMYNEQFFGPGTRLTVL.

The chain uses TRBV18 and TRBJ2-3; no definite D call. V was cut by 3 bases and J by 0 bases, with 10 bases left in between. Germline V gives CDR1 KGHSH, CDR2 LQKENI. The CDR3 spans 15 residues. The CDR3 DNA reads as TGTGCCAGCTCACCTTCCGGCGGTAGCACAGATACGCAGTATTTT. Its protein product is CASSPSGGSTDTQYF.

The chain combines TRBV6-6 with TRBJ2-3; tentative D call: TRBD1 (6 bases). Germline V gene sequence: CDR1 MNHNY, CDR2 SVGAGI (reference sequence). This CDR3 is built from 15 residues. With 4 bases removed from V and 4 bases from J, the gap between germline ends came to 15 bases. CDR3 nucleotides: TGTGCCAGCAGTTCCATCGACAGGTGGGCAGATACGCAGTATTTT. As protein: CASSSIDRWADTQYF.

The rearrangement links TRBV2 to TRBJ2-5; TRBD1 might be the D (6 bases). In germline, CDR1 is SNHLY, CDR2 FYNNEI. V dropped 4 bases and J dropped 2 bases, with 14 bases sitting between them. CDR3 length: 15 residues. The DNA for the CDR3 is TGTGCCAGCAGTGCCCAGGGGAATCGTCAAGAGACCCAGTACTTC. The encoded protein is CASSAQGNRQETQYF. The full variable domain, with the rest looked up from reference TRBV2 and TRBJ2-5, is EPEVTQTPSHQVTQMGQEVILRCVPISNHLYFYWYRQILGQKVEFLVSFYNNEISEKSEIFDDQFSVERPDGSNFTLKIRSTKLEDSAMYFCASSAQGNRQETQYFGPGTRLLVL.

For this clone: A junction boundary mismatches the germline segment, possibly from a read error. V usage is TRBV20-1 and J usage is TRBJ1-2; the D gene is possibly TRBD1 (6 bases). The germline V gene encodes CDR1 DFQATT and CDR2 SNEGSKA (reference sequence). This CDR3 contains 11 residues. The CDR3 DNA is TGCAGTGTTTCCGACAGGCGAGGCTACCCCTTC. Its translation is CSVSDRRGYPF.

V gene TRBV7-8 combines with J gene TRBJ1-2; the match to TRBD1 covers 7 bases. J lost 2 bases, V lost 5 bases, and 5 bases had no gene match. The CDR3 is made up of 14 amino acids. Germline V CDR1 and CDR2: SGHVS, FQNEAQ. Here the CDR3 DNA reads TGTGCCAGCAGCCCGCAACAGGGGAACTATGGCTACACCTTC. This gives the protein CASSPQQGNYGYTF.

The genes are TRBV5-1 and TRBJ2-5; TRBD2 matches at 14 bases. CDR3 length: 16 amino acids. V dropped 4 bases and J dropped 5; count of bases not matched to a gene: 7. Germline loops: CDR1 SGHRS, CDR2 YFSETQ. CDR3 nucleotides: TGCGCCAGCAGCCTGACTAGCGGGGGGGCCGGGGAGACCCAGTACTTC. Translated: CASSLTSGGAGETQYF.

This clone appeared a single time. The rearrangement uses TRBV6-5 and TRBJ1-4; no clear D. CDR1 is MNHEY, CDR2 SVGAGI, per germline. The CDR3 consists of 14 residues. The ends were cut back, 6 bases at V and 3 bases at J, with 11 bases in the middle. The CDR3 here is CASRTPRANEKLFF. DNA of the CDR3: TGTGCCAGCAGGACACCGCGGGCTAATGAAAAACTGTTTTTT.

V gene TRBV28 combines with J gene TRBJ1-2, with TRBD1 matching 8 bases. CDR1 and CDR2 from the germline V gene are MDHEN and SYDVKM. Germline trimming cut 6 bases from V and 2 bases from J; bases unmatched to any gene: 14. The CDR3 length is 17 residues. CDR3 DNA: TGTGCCAGCAGACCTCTCGGACAGGGCTCCCTCAACTATGGCTACACCTTC. This encodes CASRPLGQGSLNYGYTF.

The chain recombines TRBV9 with TRBJ2-5; 14 nucleotides align to TRBD2. CDR3 length equals 15 residues. The junction had 4 bases not matched to a gene; V was cut back by 7 bases and J by 2 bases. The germline CDR1 and CDR2 sequences are SGDLS and YYNGEE. Here the CDR3 DNA reads TGTGCCAGCGGACTAGCGGGGGGACGGCAAGAGACCCAGTACTTC. It encodes CASGLAGGRQETQYF.

This sequence joins TRBV2 and TRBJ2-1; tentatively, D is TRBD2 (6 bases). V shed 5 bases and J shed 4 bases, with 12 bases lying between them. Germline V gives CDR1 SNHLY, CDR2 FYNNEI. The CDR3 consists of 14 residues. In DNA form, the CDR3 reads TGTGCCAGCAGTTTAGCGGCAAATTACAATGAGCAGTTCTTC. Amino acids: CASSLAANYNEQFF.

Comment on this clone: The sample contains more than one DNA sequence encoding this CDR3. The DNA for the CDR3 is TGTGCCAGCAGTGGACAGGGGGCTAGGAGCAATCAGCCCCAGCATTTT. Translated: CASSGQGARSNQPQHF. The V call is TRBV2, the J call TRBJ1-5; 10 nucleotides agree with TRBD1. V shed 4 bases and J 1 base; nucleotides not matched to a gene: 4. From germline, CDR1 is SNHLY and CDR2 FYNNEI. The CDR3 extends over 16 amino acids.

This chain uses TRBV5-4 with TRBJ2-3; D perhaps matches TRBD2 (6 bases). The CDR3 is 15 amino acids. In germline, CDR1 is SGHNT, CDR2 YYREEE (reference sequence). V was clipped by 1 base and J by 4 bases, with 13 bases between them. The CDR3: CASSLPLGGADTQYF. In DNA, the CDR3 is TGTGCCAGCAGCTTGCCTCTGGGCGGGGCAGATACGCAGTATTTT.

This clone was seen ten or more times. The V gene is TRBV19, the J gene TRBJ1-3, with D perhaps TRBD1 (5 bases). Trimming shortened V by 5 bases and J by 2 bases, and 10 bases separated the two germline ends. Germline V gives CDR1 LNHDA, CDR2 SQIVND (reference sequence). This CDR3 contains 14 residues. CDR3 coding DNA: TGTGCCAGTAGTGGGGGAGGCGCTGGAAACACCATATATTTT. It is translated as CASSGGGAGNTIYF.

The J gene is TRBJ1-5, the V gene TRBV29-1, with 9 nucleotides matching TRBD1. The germline V gene has CDR1 SQVTM and CDR2 ANQGSEA. This CDR3 is 13 amino acids long. The V and J ends lost 6 bases and 6 bases, in that order; junction bases with no gene match: 6. CDR3 nucleotide sequence: TGCAGCGTACAGGGGGCCGAGGGTCAGCCCCAGCATTTT. Amino acid sequence: CSVQGAEGQPQHF. The entire variable domain, with the rest obtained from reference TRBV29-1 and TRBJ1-5, is as follows: SAVISQKPSRDICQRGTSLTIQCQVDSQVTMMFWYRQQPGQSLTLIATANQGSEATYESGFVIDKFPISRPNLTFSTLTVSNMSPEDSSIYLCSVQGAEGQPQHFGDGTRLSIL.

This chain links TRBV19 with TRBJ1-4, with D possibly TRBD1 on 5 matching bases. This CDR3 is built from 13 residues. Germline V CDR1 and CDR2: LNHDA, SQIVND (reference sequence). V dropped 4 bases and J dropped 8 bases, with 11 bases sitting between them. CDR3 residues: CASSSGAREKLFF. CDR3 DNA: TGTGCCAGTAGTAGCGGGGCTCGGGAAAAACTGTTTTTT.

V usage is TRBV10-3 and J usage is TRBJ2-1; 8 bases match TRBD1. The V gene's germline CDR1 is ENHRY and CDR2 SYGVKD. The CDR3 has 15 amino acids. The junction had 10 bases not matched to a gene; V was cut back by 8 bases and J by 4 bases. The CDR3 region is CAIRPGQGPYNEQFF. CDR3 bases: TGTGCCATCCGCCCCGGACAGGGTCCATACAATGAGCAGTTCTTC.

The chain links TRBV7-9 to TRBJ2-1; D may be TRBD2 (6 bases). V shed 0 bases and J shed 8 bases, with 8 bases lying between them. CDR1 and CDR2 (germline): SEHNR, FQNEAQ (reference sequence). The CDR3 loop spans 13 amino acids. CDR3 nucleotide sequence: TGTGCCAGCAGCTTAGCGCCGGGGGATGAGCAGTTCTTC. Residues: CASSLAPGDEQFF.

This clone was seen more than once but under ten times. The V gene is TRBV4-1, the J gene TRBJ2-6; 9 bases agree with TRBD1. V lost 4 bases, J lost 4 bases, and 5 bases stayed unmatched. There are 16 residues in the CDR3. Germline lookup yields CDR1 MGHRA and CDR2 YSYEKL. CDR3 nucleotides: TGCGCCAGCAGCCTCCGGGACAGGGTCGGGGCCAACGTCCTGACTTTC. Translated, it gives CASSLRDRVGANVLTF.

The chain employs TRBV5-6 and TRBJ2-5, with D perhaps TRBD2 (6 bases). The CDR3 is 15 residues long. Trimming stripped 4 bases from V and 2 bases from J, with 15 bases between. Germline V gives CDR1 SGHDT, CDR2 YYEEEE. CDR3: CASSRVAGLQETQYF. In DNA form, the CDR3 reads TGTGCCAGCAGCCGGGTCGCGGGGTTACAAGAGACCCAGTACTTC. The full variable domain, in which reference TRBV5-6 and TRBJ2-5 provide the parts outside the CDR3, is DAGVTQSPTHLIKTRGQQVTLRCSPKSGHDTVSWYQQALGQGPQFIFQYYEEEERQRGNFPDRFSGHQFPNYSSELNVNALLLGDSALYLCASSRVAGLQETQYFGPGTRLLVL.

The chain is built from TRBV2 and TRBJ2-1, with D possibly being TRBD1 (5 bases). Trimming shortened V by 4 bases and J by 9 bases, and 10 bases separated the two germline ends. The CDR3 extends over 12 amino acids. Germline CDR1 reads SNHLY; CDR2 reads FYNNEI. This chain's CDR3 is CASSVGAFEQFF. In DNA, the CDR3 is TGTGCCAGCAGTGTAGGGGCTTTTGAGCAGTTCTTC.

Comments on this clone: This sample includes further DNA sequences coding for the same CDR3. The chain carries TRBV9 and TRBJ1-2; 7 bases are shared with TRBD1. The CDR3 extends over 13 amino acids. Germline V CDR1 and CDR2: SGDLS, YYNGEE. V lost 2 bases to trimming and J lost 3 bases; unmatched junction nucleotides: 1. The CDR3 nucleotides read TGTGCCAGCAGCGTGGGGACAGACTATGGCTACACCTTC. Translated: CASSVGTDYGYTF.

This rearrangement joins TRBV7-8 to TRBJ2-5, with 7 bases fitting TRBD2. V gave up 5 bases and J gave up 5 bases; unmatched junction bases: 11. This CDR3 contains 15 residues. The germline CDR1 and CDR2 sequences are SGHVS and FQNEAQ. The CDR3 nucleotides are TGTGCCAGCAGCCTGAGCAGGACTAGAAGGGAGACCCAGTACTTC. It specifies CASSLSRTRRETQYF.

Notes on this clone: At one end, the junction sequence differs from germline, possibly due to a read error. V is TRBV30 and J is TRBJ1-2; D is uncertain. The CDR3 length is 14 residues. Germline V CDR1 and CDR2: GTSNPN, SVGIG (reference sequence). CDR3 DNA: TGTGCCTGGAGTCGGGAACCGGGAAGCTATGGCTACCCCTTC. It specifies CAWSREPGSYGYPF.

The CDR3 is CASSSASGAFCEQFF. The CDR3 region has the DNA TGTGCCAGTAGTTCCGCTAGCGGGGCCTTCTGTGAGCAGTTCTTC. The chain has TRBV19 and TRBJ2-1; 9 bases match TRBD2. V gave up 5 bases and J gave up 9 bases; unmatched junction bases: 11. This CDR3 is built from 15 residues. CDR1 LNHDA and CDR2 SQIVND come from the germline V gene (reference sequence).